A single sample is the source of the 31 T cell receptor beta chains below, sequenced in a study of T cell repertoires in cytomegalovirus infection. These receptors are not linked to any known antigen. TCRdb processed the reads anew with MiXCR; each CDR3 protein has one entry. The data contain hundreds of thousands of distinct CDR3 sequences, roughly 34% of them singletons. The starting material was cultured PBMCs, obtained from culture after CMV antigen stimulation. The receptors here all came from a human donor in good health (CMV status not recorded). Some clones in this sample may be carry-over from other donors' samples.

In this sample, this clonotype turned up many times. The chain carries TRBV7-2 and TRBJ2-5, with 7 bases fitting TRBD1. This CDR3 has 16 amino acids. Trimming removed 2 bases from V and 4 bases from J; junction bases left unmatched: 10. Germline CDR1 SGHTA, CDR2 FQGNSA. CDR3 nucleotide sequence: TGTGCCAGCAGCTTAAATAGACAGGGTGATGGAGAGACCCAGTACTTC. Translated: CASSLNRQGDGETQYF.

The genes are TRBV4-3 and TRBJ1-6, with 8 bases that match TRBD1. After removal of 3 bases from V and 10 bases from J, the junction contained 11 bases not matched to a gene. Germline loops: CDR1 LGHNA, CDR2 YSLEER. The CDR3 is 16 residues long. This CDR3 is CASSQSPQGQESPLHF. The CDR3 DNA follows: TGCGCCAGCAGCCAGAGTCCCCAGGGACAGGAGTCACCCCTCCACTTT.

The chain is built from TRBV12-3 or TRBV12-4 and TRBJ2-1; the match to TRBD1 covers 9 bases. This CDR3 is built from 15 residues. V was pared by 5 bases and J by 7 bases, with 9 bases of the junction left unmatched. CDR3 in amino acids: CASSTPGQGANEQFF. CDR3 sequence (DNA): TGTGCCAGCAGTACCCCGGGACAGGGTGCAAATGAGCAGTTCTTC.

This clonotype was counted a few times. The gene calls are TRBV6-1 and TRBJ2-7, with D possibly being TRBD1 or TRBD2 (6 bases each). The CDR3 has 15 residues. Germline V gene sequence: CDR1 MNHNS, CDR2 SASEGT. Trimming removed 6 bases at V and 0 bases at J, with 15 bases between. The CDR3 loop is CASRFRGRGSYEQYV. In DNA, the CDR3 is TGTGCCAGCAGGTTCCGGGGGCGCGGCTCCTACGAGCAGTACGTC.

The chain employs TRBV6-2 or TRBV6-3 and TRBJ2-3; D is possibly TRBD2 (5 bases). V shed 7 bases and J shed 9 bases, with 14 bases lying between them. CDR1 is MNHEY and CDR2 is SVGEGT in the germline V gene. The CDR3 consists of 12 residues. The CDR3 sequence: CASNPGFATQYF. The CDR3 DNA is TGTGCCAGCAACCCGGGATTTGCGACGCAGTATTTT.

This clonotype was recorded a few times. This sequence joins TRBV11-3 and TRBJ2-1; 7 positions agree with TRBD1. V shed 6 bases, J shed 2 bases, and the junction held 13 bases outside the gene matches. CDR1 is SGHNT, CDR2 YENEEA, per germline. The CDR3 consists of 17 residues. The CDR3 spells CASSRRGGQAPYNEQFF. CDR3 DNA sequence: TGTGCCAGCAGTCGCCGGGGTGGACAGGCTCCCTACAATGAGCAGTTCTTC.

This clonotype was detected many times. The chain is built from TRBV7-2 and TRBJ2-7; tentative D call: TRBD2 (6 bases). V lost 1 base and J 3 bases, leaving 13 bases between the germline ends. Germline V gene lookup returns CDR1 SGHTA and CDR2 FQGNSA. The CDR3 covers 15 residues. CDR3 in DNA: TGTGCCAGCAGCTTAGGACTAGGAGTTCACTACGAGCAGTACTTC. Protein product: CASSLGLGVHYEQYF.

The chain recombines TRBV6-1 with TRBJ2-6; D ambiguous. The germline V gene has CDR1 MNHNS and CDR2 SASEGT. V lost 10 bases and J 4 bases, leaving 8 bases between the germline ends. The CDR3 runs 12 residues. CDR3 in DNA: TGTGCCACCACGGAAGGGGCCAACGTCCTGACTTTC. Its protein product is CATTEGANVLTF.

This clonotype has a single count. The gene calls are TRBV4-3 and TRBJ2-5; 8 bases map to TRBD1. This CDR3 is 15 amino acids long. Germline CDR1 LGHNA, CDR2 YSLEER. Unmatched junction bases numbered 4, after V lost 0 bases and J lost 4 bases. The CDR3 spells CASSQETGALETQYF. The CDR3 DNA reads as TGCGCCAGCAGCCAAGAGACAGGGGCGTTAGAGACCCAGTACTTC.

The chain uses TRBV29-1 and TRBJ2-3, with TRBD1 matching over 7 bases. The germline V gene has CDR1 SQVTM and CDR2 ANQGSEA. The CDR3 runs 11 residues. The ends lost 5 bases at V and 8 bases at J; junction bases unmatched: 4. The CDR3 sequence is CSVFRQGTQYF. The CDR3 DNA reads TGCAGCGTTTTTCGACAGGGTACGCAGTATTTT.

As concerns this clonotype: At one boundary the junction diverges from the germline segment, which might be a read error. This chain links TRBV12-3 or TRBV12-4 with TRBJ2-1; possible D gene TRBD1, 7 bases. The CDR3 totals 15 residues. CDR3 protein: CASSTGEVTYTEQFF. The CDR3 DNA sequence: TGTGCCAGCAGTACAGGGGAGGTAACCTACACTGAGCAGTTCTTC.

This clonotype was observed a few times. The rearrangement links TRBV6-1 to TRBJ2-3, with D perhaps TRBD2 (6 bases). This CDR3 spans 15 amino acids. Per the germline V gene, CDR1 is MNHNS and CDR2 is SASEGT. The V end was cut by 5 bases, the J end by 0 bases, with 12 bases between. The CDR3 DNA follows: TGTGCCAGCAGTCAGCGGGCTCTTAGCACAGATACGCAGTATTTT. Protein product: CASSQRALSTDTQYF.

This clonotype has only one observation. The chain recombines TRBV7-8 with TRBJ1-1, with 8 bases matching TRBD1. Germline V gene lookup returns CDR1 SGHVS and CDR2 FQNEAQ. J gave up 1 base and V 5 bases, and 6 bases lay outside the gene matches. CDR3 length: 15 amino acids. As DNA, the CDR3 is TGTGCCAGCAGCGTAGGAGGACAGGGGAACACTGAAGCTTTCTTT. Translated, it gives CASSVGGQGNTEAFF. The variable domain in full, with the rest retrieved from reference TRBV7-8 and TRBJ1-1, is GAGVSQSPRYKVAKRGQDVALRCDPISGHVSLFWYQQALGQGPEFLTYFQNEAQLDKSGLPSDRFFAERPEGSVSTLKIQRTQQEDSAVYLCASSVGGQGNTEAFFGQGTRLTVV.

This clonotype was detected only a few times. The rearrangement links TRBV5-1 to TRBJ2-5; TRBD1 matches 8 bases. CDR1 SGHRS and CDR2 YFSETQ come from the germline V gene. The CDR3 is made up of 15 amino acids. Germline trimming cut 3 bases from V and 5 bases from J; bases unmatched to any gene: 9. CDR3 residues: CASSSGQGSLETQYF. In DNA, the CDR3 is TGCGCCAGCAGCTCAGGACAGGGAAGTTTGGAGACCCAGTACTTC.

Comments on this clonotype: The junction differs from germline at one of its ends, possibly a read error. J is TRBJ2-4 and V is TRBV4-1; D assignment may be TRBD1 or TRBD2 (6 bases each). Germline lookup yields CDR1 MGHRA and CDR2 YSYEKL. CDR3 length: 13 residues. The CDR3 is CASSHREANIQYF. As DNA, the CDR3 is TGTGCCAGCAGCCACAGGGAGGCAAACATTCAGTACTTC.

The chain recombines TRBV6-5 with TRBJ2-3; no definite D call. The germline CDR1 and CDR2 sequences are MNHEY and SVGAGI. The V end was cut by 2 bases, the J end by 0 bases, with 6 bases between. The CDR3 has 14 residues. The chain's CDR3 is CASSYGFSTDTQYF. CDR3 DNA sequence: TGTGCCAGCAGTTACGGATTTAGCACAGATACGCAGTATTTT.

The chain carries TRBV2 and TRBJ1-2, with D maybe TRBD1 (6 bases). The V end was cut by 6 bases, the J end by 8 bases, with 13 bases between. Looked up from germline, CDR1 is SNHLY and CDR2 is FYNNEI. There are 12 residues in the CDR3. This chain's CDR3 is CASRLQGGGYTF. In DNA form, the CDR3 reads TGTGCCAGCAGGCTACAGGGTGGGGGCTACACCTTC.

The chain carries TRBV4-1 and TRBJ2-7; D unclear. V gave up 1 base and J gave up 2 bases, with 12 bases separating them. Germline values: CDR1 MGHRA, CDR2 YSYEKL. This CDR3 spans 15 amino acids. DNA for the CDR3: TGCGCCAGCAGCCAAGTAGGTGACAACACCTACGAGCAGTACTTC. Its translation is CASSQVGDNTYEQYF.

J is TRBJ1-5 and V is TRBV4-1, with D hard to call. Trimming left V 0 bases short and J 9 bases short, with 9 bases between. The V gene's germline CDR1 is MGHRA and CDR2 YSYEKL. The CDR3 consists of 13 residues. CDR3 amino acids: CASSQDEASPQHF. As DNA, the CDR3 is TGCGCCAGCAGCCAAGATGAGGCGTCGCCCCAGCATTTT.

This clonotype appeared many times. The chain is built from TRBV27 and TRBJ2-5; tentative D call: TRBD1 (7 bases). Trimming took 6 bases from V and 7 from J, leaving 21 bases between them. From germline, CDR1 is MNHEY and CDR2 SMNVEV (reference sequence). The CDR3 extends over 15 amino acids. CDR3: CASSPNRQGGMTQYF. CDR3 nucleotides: TGTGCCAGCAGCCCAAATCGACAGGGAGGTATGACCCAGTACTTC.

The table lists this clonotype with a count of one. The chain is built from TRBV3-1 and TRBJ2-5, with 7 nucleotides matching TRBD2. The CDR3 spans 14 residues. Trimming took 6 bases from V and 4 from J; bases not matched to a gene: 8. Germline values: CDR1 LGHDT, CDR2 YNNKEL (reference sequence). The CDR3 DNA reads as TGTGCCAGCAGAGTAACTAGCGTTTTAGAGACCCAGTACTTC. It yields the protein CASRVTSVLETQYF.

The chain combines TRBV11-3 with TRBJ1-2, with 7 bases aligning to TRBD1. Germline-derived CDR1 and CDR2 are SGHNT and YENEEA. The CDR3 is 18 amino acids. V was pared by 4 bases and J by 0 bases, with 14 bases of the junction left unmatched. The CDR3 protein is CASSSQTGARGSNYGYTF. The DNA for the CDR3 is TGTGCCAGCAGCTCGCAAACAGGGGCCCGGGGGTCTAACTATGGCTACACCTTC.

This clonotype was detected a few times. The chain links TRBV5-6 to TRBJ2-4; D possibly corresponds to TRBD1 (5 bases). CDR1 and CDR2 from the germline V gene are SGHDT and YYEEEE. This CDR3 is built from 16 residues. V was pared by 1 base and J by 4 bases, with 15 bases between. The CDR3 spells CASSLLKGAGKNIQYF. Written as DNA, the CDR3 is TGTGCCAGCAGCTTGTTAAAAGGGGCCGGGAAAAACATTCAGTACTTC. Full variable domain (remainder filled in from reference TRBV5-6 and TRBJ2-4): DAGVTQSPTHLIKTRGQQVTLRCSPKSGHDTVSWYQQALGQGPQFIFQYYEEEERQRGNFPDRFSGHQFPNYSSELNVNALLLGDSALYLCASSLLKGAGKNIQYFGAGTRLSVL.

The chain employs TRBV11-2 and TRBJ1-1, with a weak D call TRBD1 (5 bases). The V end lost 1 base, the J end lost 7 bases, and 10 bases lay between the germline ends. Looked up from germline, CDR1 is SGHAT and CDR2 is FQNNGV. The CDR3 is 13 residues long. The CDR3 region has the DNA TGTGCCAGCAGCTTAGGACGGGGGATTGAAGCTTTCTTT. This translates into CASSLGRGIEAFF. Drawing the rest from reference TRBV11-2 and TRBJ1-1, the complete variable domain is EAGVAQSPRYKIIEKRQSVAFWCNPISGHATLYWYQQILGQGPKLLIQFQNNGVVDDSQLPKDRFSAERLKGVDSTLKIQPAKLEDSAVYLCASSLGRGIEAFFGQGTRLTVV.

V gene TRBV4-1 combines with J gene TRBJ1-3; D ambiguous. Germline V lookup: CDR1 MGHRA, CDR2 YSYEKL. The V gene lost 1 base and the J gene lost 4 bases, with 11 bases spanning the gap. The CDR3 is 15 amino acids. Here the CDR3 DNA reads TGCGCCAGCAGCCAAGTAGGGTCCTCGGGAAACACCATATATTTT. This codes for CASSQVGSSGNTIYF.

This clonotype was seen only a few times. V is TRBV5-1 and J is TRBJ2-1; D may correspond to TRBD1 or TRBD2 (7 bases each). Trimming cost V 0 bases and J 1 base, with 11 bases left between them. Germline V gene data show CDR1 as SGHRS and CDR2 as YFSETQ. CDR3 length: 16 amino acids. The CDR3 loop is CASSLARGGSYNEQFF. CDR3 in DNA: TGCGCCAGCAGCTTGGCCAGGGGGGGGTCCTACAATGAGCAGTTCTTC. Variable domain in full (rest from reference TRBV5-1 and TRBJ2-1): KAGVTQTPRYLIKTRGQQVTLSCSPISGHRSVSWYQQTPGQGLQFLFEYFSETQRNKGNFPGRFSGRQFSNSRSEMNVSTLELGDSALYLCASSLARGGSYNEQFFGPGTRLTVL.

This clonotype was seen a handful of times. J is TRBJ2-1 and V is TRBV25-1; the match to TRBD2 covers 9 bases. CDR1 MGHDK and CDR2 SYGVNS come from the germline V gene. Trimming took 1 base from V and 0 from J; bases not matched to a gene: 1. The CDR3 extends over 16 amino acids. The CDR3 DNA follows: TGTGCCAGCAGTGAATTTAGCGGGAGCTCCTACAATGAGCAGTTCTTC. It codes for CASSEFSGSSYNEQFF.

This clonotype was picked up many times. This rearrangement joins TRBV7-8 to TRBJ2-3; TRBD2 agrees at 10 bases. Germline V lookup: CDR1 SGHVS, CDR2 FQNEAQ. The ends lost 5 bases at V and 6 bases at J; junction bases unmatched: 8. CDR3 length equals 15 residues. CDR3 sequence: CASSTLAGLGDTQYF. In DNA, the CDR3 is TGTGCCAGCAGCACACTAGCGGGACTGGGGGATACGCAGTATTTT.

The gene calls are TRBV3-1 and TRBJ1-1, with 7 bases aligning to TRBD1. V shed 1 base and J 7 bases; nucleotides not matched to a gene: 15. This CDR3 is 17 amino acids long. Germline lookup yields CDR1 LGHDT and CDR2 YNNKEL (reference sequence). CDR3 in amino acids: CASSQAIKTGRLGEAFF. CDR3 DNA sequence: TGTGCCAGCAGCCAAGCGATAAAGACAGGGAGACTAGGTGAAGCTTTCTTT. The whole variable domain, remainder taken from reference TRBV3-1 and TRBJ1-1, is DTAVSQTPKYLVTQMGNDKSIKCEQNLGHDTMYWYKQDSKKFLKIMFSYNNKELIINETVPNRFSPKSPDKAHLNLHINSLELGDSAVYFCASSQAIKTGRLGEAFFGQGTRLTVV.

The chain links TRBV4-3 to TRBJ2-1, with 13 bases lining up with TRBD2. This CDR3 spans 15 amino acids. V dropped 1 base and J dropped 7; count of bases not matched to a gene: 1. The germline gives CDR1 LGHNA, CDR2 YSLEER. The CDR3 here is CASSQGTSGGNEQFF. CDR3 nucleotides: TGCGCCAGCAGCCAAGGGACTAGCGGGGGTAATGAGCAGTTCTTC.

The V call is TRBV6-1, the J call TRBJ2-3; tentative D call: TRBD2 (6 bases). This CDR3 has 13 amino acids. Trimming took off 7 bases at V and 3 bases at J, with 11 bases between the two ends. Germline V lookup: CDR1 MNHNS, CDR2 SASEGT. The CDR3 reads CASNAEGTDTQYF. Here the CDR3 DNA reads TGTGCCAGCAACGCGGAGGGGACAGATACGCAGTATTTT.